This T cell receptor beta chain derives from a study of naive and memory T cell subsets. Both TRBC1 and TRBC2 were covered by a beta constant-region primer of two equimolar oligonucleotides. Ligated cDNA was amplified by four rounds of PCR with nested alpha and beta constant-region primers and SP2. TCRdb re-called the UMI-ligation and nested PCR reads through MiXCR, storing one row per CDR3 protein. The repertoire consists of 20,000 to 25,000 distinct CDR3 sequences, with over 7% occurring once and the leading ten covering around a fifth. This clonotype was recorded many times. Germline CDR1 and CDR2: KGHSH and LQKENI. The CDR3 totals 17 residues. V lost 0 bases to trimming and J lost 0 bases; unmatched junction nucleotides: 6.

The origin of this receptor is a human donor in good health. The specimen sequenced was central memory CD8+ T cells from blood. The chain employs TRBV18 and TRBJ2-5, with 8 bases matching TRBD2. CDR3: CASSPPERELDQETQYF. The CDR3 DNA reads TGTGCCAGCTCACCACCAGAGCGGGAGCTCGACCAAGAGACCCAGTACTTC.